The 8 T cell receptor beta chains given below trace back to one sample, sequenced in a study of siplizumab effects on memory and regulatory T cells. Method: immunoSEQ multiplex PCR; TCRdb's copy keeps in-frame clones and lacks some. The sample lists around 100,000 clones; about 91% were seen once. Specimen: CD4+ T cells sorted from blood. The receptors were sampled from a human donor in good health.

The chain links TRBV11-2 to TRBJ1-5, with 7 positions matching TRBD1. V dropped 5 bases and J dropped 7; count of bases not matched to a gene: 14. The germline gives CDR1 SGHAT, CDR2 FQNNGV. The CDR3 totals 16 residues. CDR3 in amino acids: CASSLRGDSSAQPQHF. DNA of the CDR3: TGTGCCAGCAGCCTCAGGGGGGATTCGAGCGCGCAGCCCCAGCATTTT.

The chain has TRBV5-6 and TRBJ1-2; weak D call: TRBD1 (5 bases). The CDR3 is 15 residues long. Germline-derived CDR1 and CDR2 are SGHDT and YYEEEE. V lost 3 bases and J 5 bases, leaving 17 bases between the germline ends. The CDR3 loop is CASSWAGTTLYGYTF. CDR3 sequence (DNA): TGTGCCAGCAGCTGGGCCGGGACGACTCTTTATGGCTACACCTTC.

This chain uses TRBV5-1 with TRBJ2-5, with 8 nucleotides matching TRBD2. The CDR3 runs 16 residues. J lost 4 bases, V lost 1 base, and 9 bases had no gene match. CDR1 and CDR2 from the germline V gene are SGHRS and YFSETQ. The CDR3 DNA sequence: TGCGCCAGCAGCTTGATTACTAGCGGACCCCGAGAGACCCAGTACTTC. Amino acids: CASSLITSGPRETQYF.

J is TRBJ2-5 and V is TRBV2; maybe TRBD1 (5 bases). The tail of the sequence fits TRBJ2-7 better, so the J call may be wrong. Germline assignment: CDR1 SNHLY and CDR2 FYNNEI. The CDR3 runs to 15 residues. CDR3 in amino acids: CASSERQTPSYEQYF. The CDR3 DNA follows: TGTGCCAGCAGTGAGAGACAGACCCCCTCCTACGAGCAGTACTTC.

The V and J genes are TRBV28 and TRBJ1-4; TRBD1 might be the D (5 bases). The V gene's germline CDR1 is MDHEN and CDR2 SYDVKM. The CDR3 runs 13 residues. V was shortened by 5 bases and J by 3 bases, with 7 bases between the two germline ends. The CDR3 region is CASSGGANEKLFF. In nucleotides, the CDR3 is TGTGCCAGCAGTGGAGGGGCTAATGAAAAACTGTTTTTT.

The chain joins TRBV7-3 to TRBJ2-7; 8 nucleotides align to TRBD1. The V gene end was trimmed by 4 bases and the J gene end by 2 bases; junction bases not matched to a gene: 4. The CDR3 totals 14 residues. Germline CDR1 SGHTA, CDR2 FQGTGA. The CDR3 DNA sequence: TGTGCCAGCAGCTCGGGGACAGGCCCCTACGAGCAGTACTTC. Its protein product is CASSSGTGPYEQYF.

The chain carries TRBV28 and TRBJ1-5; the D is unclear. There are 13 residues in the CDR3. V was trimmed by 8 bases and J by 0 bases, leaving 8 bases between them. The V gene's germline CDR1 is MDHEN and CDR2 SYDVKM. The CDR3 is CASLQDSNQPQHF. Written as DNA, the CDR3 is TGTGCCAGCCTCCAGGATAGCAATCAGCCCCAGCATTTT. The whole variable domain, remainder taken from reference TRBV28 and TRBJ1-5, is DVKVTQSSRYLVKRTGEKVFLECVQDMDHENMFWYRQDPGLGLRLIYFSYDVKMKEKGDIPEGYSVSREKKERFSLILESASTNQTSMYLCASLQDSNQPQHFGDGTRLSIL.

The chain uses TRBV30 and TRBJ1-3; the D gene is possibly TRBD1 (5 bases). V was shortened by 1 base and J by 2 bases, with 6 bases between the two germline ends. The germline CDR1 and CDR2 sequences are GTSNPN and SVGIG (reference sequence). The CDR3 runs to 13 residues. The CDR3 DNA is TGTGCCTGGAGTGGGGGACCTGGAAACACCATATATTTT. Translation: CAWSGGPGNTIYF.